This TCR beta chain is drawn from a study of T-cell reconstitution after alpha-beta-depleted transplantation in children. A library of TCRbeta sequences, prepared with unique molecular identifiers, was generated. TCRdb passed the PCR reads through MiXCR, listing each CDR3 protein once. The table lists about 480,000 distinct CDR3 sequences, about an eighth of them singletons. This clonotype came up many times. The germline V gene has CDR1 SQVTM and CDR2 ANQGSEA. The CDR3 is 13 residues long. V dropped 3 bases and J dropped 6; count of bases not matched to a gene: 4. The sequence came from a human donor who donated a stem cell graft to a child with combined immunodeficiency. The chain joins TRBV29-1 to TRBJ2-1; 8 bases agree with TRBD2. Sequencing used PBMCs from the stem cell graft donor, obtained from the stem cell graft. The CDR3 sequence: CSVDPSGLNEQFF. The CDR3 DNA reads TGCAGCGTTGATCCTAGCGGGCTCAATGAGCAGTTCTTC.